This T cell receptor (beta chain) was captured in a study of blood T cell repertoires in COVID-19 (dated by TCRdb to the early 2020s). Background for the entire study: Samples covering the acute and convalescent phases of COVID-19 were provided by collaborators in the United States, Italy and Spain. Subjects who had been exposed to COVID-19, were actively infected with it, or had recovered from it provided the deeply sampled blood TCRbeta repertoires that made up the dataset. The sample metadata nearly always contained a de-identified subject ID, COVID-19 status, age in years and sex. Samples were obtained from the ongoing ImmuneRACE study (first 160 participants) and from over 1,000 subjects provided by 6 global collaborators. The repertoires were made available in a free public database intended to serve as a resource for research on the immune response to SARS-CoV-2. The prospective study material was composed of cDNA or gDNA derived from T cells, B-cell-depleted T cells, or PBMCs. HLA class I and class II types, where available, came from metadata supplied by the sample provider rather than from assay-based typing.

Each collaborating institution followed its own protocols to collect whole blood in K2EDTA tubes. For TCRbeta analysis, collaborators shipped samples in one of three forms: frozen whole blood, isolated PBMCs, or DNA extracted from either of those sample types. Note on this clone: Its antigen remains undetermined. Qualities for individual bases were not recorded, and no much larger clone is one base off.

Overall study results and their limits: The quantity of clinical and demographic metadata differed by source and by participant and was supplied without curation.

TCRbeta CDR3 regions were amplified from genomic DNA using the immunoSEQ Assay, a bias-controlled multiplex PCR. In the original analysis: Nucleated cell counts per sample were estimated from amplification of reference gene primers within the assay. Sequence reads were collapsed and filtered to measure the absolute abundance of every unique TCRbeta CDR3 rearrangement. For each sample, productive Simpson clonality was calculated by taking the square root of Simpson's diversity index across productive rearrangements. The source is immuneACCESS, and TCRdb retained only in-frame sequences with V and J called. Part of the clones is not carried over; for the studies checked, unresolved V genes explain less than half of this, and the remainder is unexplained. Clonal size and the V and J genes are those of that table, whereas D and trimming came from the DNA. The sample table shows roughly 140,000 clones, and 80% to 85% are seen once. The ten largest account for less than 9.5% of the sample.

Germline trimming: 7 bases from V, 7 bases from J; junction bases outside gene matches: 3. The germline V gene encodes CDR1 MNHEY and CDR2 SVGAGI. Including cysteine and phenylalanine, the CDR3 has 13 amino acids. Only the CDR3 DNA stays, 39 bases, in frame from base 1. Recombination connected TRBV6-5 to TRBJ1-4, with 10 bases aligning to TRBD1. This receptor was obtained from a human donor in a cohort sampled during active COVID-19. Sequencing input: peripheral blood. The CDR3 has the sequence CASTRDRGEKLFF. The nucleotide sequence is TGTGCCAGCACTCGGGACAGGGGTGAAAAACTGTTTTTT.